This T cell receptor (beta chain) was observed in a study of Graves' ophthalmopathy and Graves' hyperthyroidism. Study-wide context: If no ophthalmopathy appeared within 18 months of follow-up, hyperthyroidism was termed stable.

Study-level points and caveats: In blood appeared most of the expanded thyroid clonotypes whose frequency exceeded 0.001. The model predicted progression of ophthalmopathy with a sensitivity of roughly 69%, and its specificity was about 76%.

Germline V gene data show CDR1 as SEHNR and CDR2 as FQNEAQ (reference sequence). The CDR3 is made up of 16 amino acids. V was shortened by 4 bases and J by 5 bases, with 18 bases between the two germline ends. About this clonotype: What it recognizes is unknown.

RNA transcripts yielded amplified TCR beta CDR3 regions. Following a first-round RT-PCR that used HTBI primers, a second-round multiplex PCR was carried out. TCRdb re-called the multiplex PCR reads with MiXCR, one entry per CDR3 protein. The sample lists roughly 600,000 distinct CDR3 sequences; about 40% were seen once. Patients in the hyperthyroidism group, adults aged 18 to 65, were newly diagnosed, under 2 months' duration. The sequenced sample consisted of peripheral blood or thyroid tissue (not recorded which). The chain recombines TRBV7-9 with TRBJ1-5, with D possibly matching TRBD1 (5 bases). The source is an adult man with Graves' hyperthyroidism. CDR3 coding DNA: TGTGCCAGCAGCTCCCAGTGGGGGGTAGGGGATCAGCCCCAGCATTTT. It is translated as CASSSQWGVGDQPQHF.